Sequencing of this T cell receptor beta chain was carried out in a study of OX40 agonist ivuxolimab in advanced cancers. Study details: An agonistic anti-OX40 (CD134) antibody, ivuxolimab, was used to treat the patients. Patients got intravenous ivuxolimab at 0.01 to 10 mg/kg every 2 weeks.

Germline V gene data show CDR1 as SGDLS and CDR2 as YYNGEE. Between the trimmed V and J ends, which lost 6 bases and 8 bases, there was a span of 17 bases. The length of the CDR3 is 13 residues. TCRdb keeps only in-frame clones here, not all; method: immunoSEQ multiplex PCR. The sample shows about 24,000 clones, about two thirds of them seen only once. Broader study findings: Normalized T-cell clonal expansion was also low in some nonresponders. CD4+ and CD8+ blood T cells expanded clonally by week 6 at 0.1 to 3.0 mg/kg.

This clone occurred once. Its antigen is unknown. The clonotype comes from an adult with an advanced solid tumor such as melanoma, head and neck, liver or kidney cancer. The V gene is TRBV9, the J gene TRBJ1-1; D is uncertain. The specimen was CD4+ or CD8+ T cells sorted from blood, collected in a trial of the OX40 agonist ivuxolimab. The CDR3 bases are TGTGCCAGCACCCCCACCATCCCAGGAGAAGCTTTCTTT. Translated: CASTPTIPGEAFF.